This paragraph reports one T cell receptor (beta chain). Antigen specificity is unknown. The sample comes from a study of T cell responses to AZD1222 COVID-19 vaccine. General study findings and limits: Repertoires were collected only later (after the peak T cell response had occurred). Donor demographics were predominantly white British with a female majority; clonal diversity may be underestimated.

CDR3 size: 14 residues. Germline CDR1 is MNHEY and CDR2 is SVGAGI. V lost 6 bases and J lost 5; bases outside the gene matches: 7. The repertoire was sequenced with immunoSEQ multiplex PCR; TCRdb's copy has only in-frame clones and lacks some. Of 200,000 or so clones listed, around 87% are singletons. Source: peripheral blood, taken on day 0 of MenACWY control vaccination. This receptor was taken from an adult in good health. J is TRBJ2-7 and V is TRBV6-5; 10 bases line up with TRBD1. In DNA form, the CDR3 reads TGTGCCAGCAGCCCGGGGGACAGGGGCCACGAGCAGTACTTC. Protein sequence: CASSPGDRGHEQYF.